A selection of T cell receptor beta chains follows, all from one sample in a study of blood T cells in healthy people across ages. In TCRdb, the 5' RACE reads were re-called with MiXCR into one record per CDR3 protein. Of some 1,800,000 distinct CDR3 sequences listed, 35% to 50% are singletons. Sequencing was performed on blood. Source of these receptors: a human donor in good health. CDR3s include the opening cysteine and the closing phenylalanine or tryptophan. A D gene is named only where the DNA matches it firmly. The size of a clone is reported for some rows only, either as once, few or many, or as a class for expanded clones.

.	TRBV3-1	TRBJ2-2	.	TGTGCCAGCAGCCAAGGAGGGGGGGGCGAATTCACCGGGGAGCTGTTTTTT	CASSQGGGGEFTGELFF
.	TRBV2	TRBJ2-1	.	TGTGCCAGCAGCCAATCCTCGAACAATGAGCAGTTCTTC	CASSQSSNNEQFF
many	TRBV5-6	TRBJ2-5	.	TGTGCCAGCAGTCCCCTGACAGGCTCAGAGACCCAGTACTTC	CASSPLTGSETQYF
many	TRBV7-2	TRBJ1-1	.	TGTGCCAGCAGCTGGGGTCTTGAAGCTTTCTTT	CASSWGLEAFF
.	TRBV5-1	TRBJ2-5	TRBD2	TGCGCCAGCAGCTTCATGGCGGGGGAACAAGAGACCCAGTACTTC	CASSFMAGEQETQYF
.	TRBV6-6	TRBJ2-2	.	TGTGCCGGCACGGCTGCCGGGGAGCTGTTTTTT	CAGTAAGELFF
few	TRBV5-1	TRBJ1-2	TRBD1	TGCGCCAGCAGCTTATCCCCAGCGGGGACAGGCTATGGCTACACCTTC	CASSLSPAGTGYGYTF
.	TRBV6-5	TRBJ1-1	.	TGTGCCAGCAGTCGCTCCCCAGGGAACACTGAAGCTTTCTTT	CASSRSPGNTEAFF
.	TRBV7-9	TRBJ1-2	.	TGTGCCAGCAGCTTCGACCCGAGGGGCCAAGCTAACTATGGCTACACCTTC	CASSFDPRGQANYGYTF
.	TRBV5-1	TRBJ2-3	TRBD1	TGCGCCAGCAGCTTGGGAGGACAGGCAAACACAGATACGCAGTATTTT	CASSLGGQANTDTQYF
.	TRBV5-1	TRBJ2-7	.	TGCGCCAGCAGCGCAGCCTATTCCTACGAGCAGTACTTC	CASSAAYSYEQYF
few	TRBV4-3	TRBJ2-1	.	TGCGCCAGCAGCCAAGAAGGTTCGTGGGCGGAGGCAAATGAGCAGTTCTTC	CASSQEGSWAEANEQFF
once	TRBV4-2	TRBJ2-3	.	TGTGCCAGCAGCCAAGATTCCGGGGGCAAGACAGATACGCAGTATTTT	CASSQDSGGKTDTQYF
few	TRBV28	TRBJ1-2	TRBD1	TGTGCCATAAAAGACAGGGATGACTATGGCTACACCTTC	CAIKDRDDYGYTF
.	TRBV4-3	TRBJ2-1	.	TGCGCCAGCAGCCAAGGCGATGGCAGCAGGAACAATGAGCAGTTCTTC	CASSQGDGSRNNEQFF
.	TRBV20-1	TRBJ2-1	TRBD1	TGCAGTGCTGATGGGGGACAGACCTACAATGAGCAGTTCTTC	CSADGGQTYNEQFF
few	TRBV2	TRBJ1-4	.	TGTGCCACCACCCAGTTTAATGAAAAACTGTTTTTT	CATTQFNEKLFF
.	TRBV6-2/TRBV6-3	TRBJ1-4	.	TGTGCCAGCAGTTACCCTTTGGAGGAGGAAAAACTGTTTTTT	CASSYPLEEEKLFF
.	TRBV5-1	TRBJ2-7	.	TGCGCCAGCAGTCTTTACGGGGCCTACGAGCAGTACTTC	CASSLYGAYEQYF
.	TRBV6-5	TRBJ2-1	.	TGTGCCAGCTCACGGGGGGCTTACTCCTACAATGAGCAGTTCTTC	CASSRGAYSYNEQFF
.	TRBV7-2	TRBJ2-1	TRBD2	TGTGCCAGCAGCGTGTCCGGGACTAGCTCCTACAATGAGCAGTTCTTC	CASSVSGTSSYNEQFF
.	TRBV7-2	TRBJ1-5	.	TGTGCCAGCAGGGAAGCAGCGGCCTCCAGCAATCAGCCCCAGCATTTT	CASREAAASSNQPQHF
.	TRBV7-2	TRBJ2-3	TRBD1	TGTGCCAGCAGCCTAAACCCGACAGGGGGCTTTGAAGATACGCAGTATTTT	CASSLNPTGGFEDTQYF
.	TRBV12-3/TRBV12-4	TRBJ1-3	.	TGTGCCAGCACCCCGCTCCGGGACCACCTCTCTGGAAACACTATATATTTT	CASTPLRDHLSGNTIYF
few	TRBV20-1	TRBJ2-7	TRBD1	TGCAGTGCTAGCTTCCCACAGGGGGCTTACGAGCAGTACTTC	CSASFPQGAYEQYF
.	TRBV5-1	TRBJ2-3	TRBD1	TGCGCCAGCAGCTTCGGGACAGATAACACAGATACGCAGTATTTT	CASSFGTDNTDTQYF
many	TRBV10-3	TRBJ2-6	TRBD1	TGTGCCATCGGCGGGCAGGGGGCTGAAGGGGCCAACGTCCTGACTTTC	CAIGGQGAEGANVLTF
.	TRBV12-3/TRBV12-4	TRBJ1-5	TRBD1	TGTGCCAGCAGTCCCCGACAGGGACGGCAGCCCCAGCATTTT	CASSPRQGRQPQHF
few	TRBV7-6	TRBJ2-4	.	TGTGCCAGCAGCTCCGCAAAAAACATTCAGTACTTC	CASSSAKNIQYF
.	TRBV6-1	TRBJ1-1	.	TGTGCCACCTCGGGTCATCCTGAAGCTTTCTTT	CATSGHPEAFF
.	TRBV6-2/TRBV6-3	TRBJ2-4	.	TGTGCCAGCAGTCAGGTTGGCCTGACGTTAGTTCCTGAGCAGTACTTC	CASSQVGLTLVPEQYF
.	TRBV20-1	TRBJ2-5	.	TGCAGTGCTAGTACCGAAGGGACCCAGTACTTC	CSASTEGTQYF
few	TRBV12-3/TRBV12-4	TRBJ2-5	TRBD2	TGTGCCAGCAGGTCTAGCGGGGTTGAGACCCAGTACTTC	CASRSSGVETQYF
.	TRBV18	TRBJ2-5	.	TGTGCCAGCTCACCATCCTACGCGGAGACCCAGTACTTC	CASSPSYAETQYF
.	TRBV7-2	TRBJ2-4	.	TGTGCCAGCAGCTCCATACAGGGAAAAGAGACCCAGTGCTTC	CASSSIQGKETQCF
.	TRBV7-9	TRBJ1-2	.	TGTGCCAGCAGCTTATTACCCGAATTTCTCTACACCTTC	CASSLLPEFLYTF
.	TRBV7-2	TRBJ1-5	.	TGTGCCAGCAGCCCTACTGGACAGTTGAGCAATCAGCCCCAGCATTTT	CASSPTGQLSNQPQHF
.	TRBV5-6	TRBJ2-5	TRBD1	TGTGCCAGCAGCTTCTCCGGGACAGGGGTGACCCAGTACTTC	CASSFSGTGVTQYF
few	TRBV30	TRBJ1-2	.	TGTGCCTGGAGTGCTTCAGTTGGTATCGCCTACACCTTC	CAWSASVGIAYTF
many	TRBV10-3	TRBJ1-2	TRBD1	TGTGCCATCAGTGAGTCAGGGGGCGATGGCTACACCTTC	CAISESGGDGYTF